This T cell receptor beta chain was identified during a study of blood T cells in healthy people across ages. Healthy individuals of Caucasian origin from Russia, aged about 6 to 90, served as donors. For every donor, a draw yielded around 10 milliliters of peripheral blood. Primers used in a second PCR of roughly 6 to 11 cycles were a sample-barcoded 5' primer and a J-beta primer mix. Each CDR3 protein is one row after TCRdb ran MiXCR on the 5' RACE reads. Among 790,000 or so distinct CDR3 sequences, around 50% were seen once, and the ten largest hold 15% to 20%. This TCR was recovered from a man older than 75 in good health. Sequenced: blood.

In nucleotides, the CDR3 is TGCAGTGCTAGTTTCGGAGTATTCTCCTACGAGCAGTACTTC. This encodes CSASFGVFSYEQYF. J is TRBJ2-7 and V is TRBV20-1; no clear D gene. Germline V gene data show CDR1 as DFQATT and CDR2 as SNEGSKA (reference sequence). The CDR3 totals 14 residues. Trimming took 3 bases from V and 0 from J, leaving 12 bases between them.